The 32 T cell receptor beta chains in this list originate from one sample, sequenced in a study of STAT5B mutations in CD4+ large granular lymphocyte leukemia. The method was immunoSEQ multiplex PCR; TCRdb's version includes in-frame clones alone and lacks a portion of them. The sample gives 32,000 or so clones, approximately 80% of which show up once; approximately 6.2% is in the top ten. The sample was CD4+ T cells from blood buffy coats. These receptor sequences come from a human donor in good health.

V is TRBV4-3 and J is TRBJ1-2, with D possibly TRBD1 on 5 matching bases. Germline assignment: CDR1 LGHNA and CDR2 YSLEER. V lost 1 base and J 7 bases, leaving 7 bases between the germline ends. The CDR3 length is 12 residues. The CDR3 DNA is TGCGCCAGCAGCCAAGTAGGGGTTGGCTACACCTTC. It translates to CASSQVGVGYTF.

This clone was observed a few times. The chain recombines TRBV18 with TRBJ2-1; TRBD2 matches 7 bases. V lost 1 base, J lost 6 bases, and 9 bases stayed unmatched. Germline loops: CDR1 KGHSH, CDR2 LQKENI. CDR3 size: 16 residues. The CDR3 coding sequence is TGTGCCAGCTCACCACTGGGAACGGGGAGGGCCAATGAGCAGTTCTTC. It is translated as CASSPLGTGRANEQFF.

The chain recombines TRBV6-5 with TRBJ1-2; 7 bases match TRBD1. The CDR3 has 14 residues. V gave up 7 bases and J gave up 7 bases; unmatched junction bases: 12. In germline, CDR1 is MNHEY, CDR2 SVGAGI. The CDR3: CASKDLTGSAGYTF. For the CDR3, the DNA is TGTGCCAGCAAAGATTTGACAGGGTCGGCTGGCTACACCTTC.

J is TRBJ2-2 and V is TRBV7-2; 11 positions agree with TRBD2. The CDR3 spans 16 residues. Looked up from germline, CDR1 is SGHTA and CDR2 is FQGNSA. Trimming removed 6 bases from V and 1 base from J; junction bases left unmatched: 4. CDR3 sequence reads: CASSSSGGRNTGELFF. The CDR3 nucleotides are TGTGCCAGCAGTTCTAGCGGGGGGAGGAACACCGGGGAGCTGTTTTTT.

The chain carries TRBV9 and TRBJ1-3; D is perhaps TRBD1 (6 bases). CDR1 SGDLS and CDR2 YYNGEE come from the germline V gene. This CDR3 spans 15 amino acids. With 4 bases removed from V and 1 base from J, the gap between germline ends came to 12 bases. Written as DNA, the CDR3 is TGTGCCAGCAGCCCAACGCAGGGGTCTGGAAACACCATATATTTT. Its protein product is CASSPTQGSGNTIYF.

The rearrangement uses TRBV9 and TRBJ1-6; tentative D call: TRBD1 (6 bases). CDR3 length: 15 residues. V was cut by 0 bases and J by 12 bases, with 16 bases left in between. In germline, CDR1 is SGDLS, CDR2 YYNGEE. CDR3 region: CASSVDVTGRGPLHF. In DNA form, the CDR3 reads TGTGCCAGCAGCGTAGATGTCACAGGGCGGGGACCCCTCCACTTT.

V gene TRBV27 combines with J gene TRBJ2-1; weak D call: TRBD2 (6 bases). This CDR3 is built from 19 residues. The germline V and J ends were trimmed by 3 bases and 7 bases, with 28 bases remaining between them. Looked up from germline, CDR1 is MNHEY and CDR2 is SMNVEV (reference sequence). CDR3 protein: CASSLEGMTTPSFMNEQFF. CDR3 sequence (DNA): TGTGCCAGCAGTTTGGAGGGTATGACAACACCCTCATTTATGAATGAGCAGTTCTTC.

The genes are TRBV18 and TRBJ1-1, with TRBD1 matching over 11 bases. The CDR3 covers 15 residues. Per germline, CDR1 KGHSH and CDR2 LQKENI. The V gene end was trimmed by 5 bases and the J gene end by 3 bases; junction bases not matched to a gene: 5. CDR3 region: CASSEGTGGYTEAFF. CDR3 DNA sequence: TGTGCCAGCTCAGAAGGGACAGGGGGGTACACTGAAGCTTTCTTT.

This clone occurred a few times. V is TRBV7-2 and J is TRBJ1-2; D call uncertain. Trimming removed 4 bases from V and 2 bases from J, with 8 bases in between. The CDR3 consists of 13 residues. Germline loops: CDR1 SGHTA, CDR2 FQGNSA. The CDR3 coding sequence is TGTGCCAGCAGCTCGTCGGGAAACTATGGCTACACCTTC. Protein sequence: CASSSSGNYGYTF.

This clone was counted a single time. V is TRBV7-2 and J is TRBJ1-5, with D uncertain. This CDR3 has 15 residues. V dropped 1 base and J dropped 7 bases, with 14 bases sitting between them. The germline gives CDR1 SGHTA, CDR2 FQGNSA. The CDR3 DNA reads TGTGCCAGCAGCTTAGATATAGGGCTGGAACAGCCCCAGCATTTT. It codes for CASSLDIGLEQPQHF.

This clone was picked up a small number of times. This sequence joins TRBV18 and TRBJ1-1; weak D call: TRBD1 (6 bases). Germline assignment: CDR1 KGHSH and CDR2 LQKENI. This CDR3 is 15 amino acids long. The ends were cut back, 0 bases at V and 0 bases at J, with 8 bases in the middle. The CDR3: CASSPPGHMNTEAFF. DNA for the CDR3: TGTGCCAGCTCACCACCGGGACATATGAACACTGAAGCTTTCTTT.

This clone was seen a handful of times. The chain couples TRBV18 to TRBJ1-1; TRBD1 matches at 8 bases. The CDR3 is 18 residues long. Germline values: CDR1 KGHSH, CDR2 LQKENI. Unmatched junction bases numbered 10, after V lost 1 base and J lost 0 bases. Here the CDR3 reads CASSPLPATGAMNTEAFF. CDR3 nucleotide sequence: TGTGCCAGCTCACCACTCCCAGCGACAGGGGCAATGAACACTGAAGCTTTCTTT.

The chain combines TRBV13 with TRBJ2-3, with D perhaps matching TRBD1 or TRBD2 (7 bases each). From germline, CDR1 is PRHDT and CDR2 FYEKMQ (reference sequence). This CDR3 is 16 amino acids long. V lost 0 bases to trimming and J lost 4 bases, with 14 bases between them. DNA for the CDR3: TGTGCCAGCAGCTTAGGCCAGGGGGGGTTTGCAGATACGCAGTATTTT. Its translation is CASSLGQGGFADTQYF.

This clone has a handful of counts. The chain carries TRBV20-1 and TRBJ1-1; tentatively, D is TRBD1 (6 bases). The CDR3 has 11 amino acids. The ends were cut back, 8 bases at V and 7 bases at J, with 14 bases in the middle. The germline CDR1 and CDR2 sequences are DFQATT and SNEGSKA (reference sequence). CDR3 region: CSRTGQGEAFF. The CDR3 DNA reads as TGCAGTAGAACAGGGCAGGGTGAAGCTTTCTTT.

This sequence joins TRBV10-1 and TRBJ2-7; D may match TRBD1 or TRBD2 (6 bases each). Germline loops: CDR1 WNHNN, CDR2 SYGVQD (reference sequence). V was shortened by 2 bases and J by 2 bases, with 13 bases between the two germline ends. This CDR3 region has 15 residues. CDR3 region: CASSEPGARAYEQYF. DNA for the CDR3: TGCGCCAGCAGTGAGCCGGGGGCCAGGGCCTACGAGCAGTACTTC.

This clone was seen more than once but under ten times. The chain is built from TRBV12-5 and TRBJ2-2, with a tentative D call TRBD1 (6 bases). The length of the CDR3 is 17 residues. V was clipped by 0 bases and J by 4 bases, with 15 bases between them. The V gene's germline CDR1 is LGHNT and CDR2 FRNRAP. CDR3 in amino acids: CASGLVVGAPGTGELFF. CDR3 coding DNA: TGTGCTAGTGGTTTGGTCGTGGGGGCTCCGGGCACCGGGGAGCTGTTTTTT.

The chain has TRBV5-5 and TRBJ1-4; TRBD1 is a possible D gene (6 bases). The V gene lost 4 bases and the J gene lost 3 bases, with 22 bases spanning the gap. The CDR3 has 18 residues. The germline CDR1 and CDR2 sequences are SGHKS and YYEKEE (reference sequence). CDR3: CASSRGVQGIGSNEKLFF. DNA of the CDR3: TGTGCCAGCAGCCGGGGGGTGCAGGGGATAGGGTCTAATGAAAAACTGTTTTTT. Full variable domain (remainder filled in from reference TRBV5-5 and TRBJ1-4): DAGVTQSPTHLIKTRGQQVTLRCSPISGHKSVSWYQQVLGQGPQFIFQYYEKEERGRGNFPDRFSARQFPNYSSELNVNALLLGDSALYLCASSRGVQGIGSNEKLFFGSGTQLSVL.

The genes are TRBV6-6 and TRBJ2-1; a weak D match, TRBD1 (5 bases). There are 13 residues in the CDR3. Deletions cut 5 bases from V and 3 bases from J, with 8 bases between. Germline-derived CDR1 and CDR2 are MNHNY and SVGAGI (reference sequence). Here the CDR3 reads CASSPQGYNEQFF. In DNA form, the CDR3 reads TGTGCCAGCAGTCCGCAGGGCTACAATGAGCAGTTCTTC.

The chain is built from TRBV4-1 and TRBJ2-3, with D tentatively TRBD1 or TRBD2 (5 bases each). From germline, CDR1 is MGHRA and CDR2 YSYEKL. V dropped 1 base and J dropped 0 bases, with 14 bases sitting between them. The CDR3 length is 17 residues. CDR3 sequence reads: CASSQGQGRGSTDTQYF. In DNA, the CDR3 is TGCGCCAGCAGCCAAGGCCAGGGAAGAGGGAGCACAGATACGCAGTATTTT.

This sequence joins TRBV11-2 and TRBJ2-7, with TRBD1 matching 10 bases. Per germline, CDR1 SGHAT and CDR2 FQNNGV. Trimming removed 1 base from V and 4 bases from J; junction bases left unmatched: 4. CDR3 length: 15 residues. DNA for the CDR3: TGTGCCAGCAGCTTAGGGACAGGGGGTAGGTACGAGCAGTACGTC. Protein sequence: CASSLGTGGRYEQYV.

V usage is TRBV18 and J usage is TRBJ2-6; no definite D call. Trimming stripped 3 bases from V and 1 base from J, with 10 bases between. The length of the CDR3 is 16 residues. Germline V lookup: CDR1 KGHSH, CDR2 LQKENI. The CDR3 region has the DNA TGTGCCAGCTCACCCATCCAGACATCTGGGGCCAACGTCCTGACTTTC. This sequence encodes CASSPIQTSGANVLTF. Full variable domain (remainder filled in from reference TRBV18 and TRBJ2-6): NAGVMQNPRHLVRRRGQEARLRCSPMKGHSHVYWYRQLPEEGLKFMVYLQKENIIDESGMPKERFSAEFPKEGPSILRIQQVVRGDSAAYFCASSPIQTSGANVLTFGAGSRLTVL.

The chain links TRBV4-3 to TRBJ2-2; D call uncertain. This CDR3 is 14 amino acids long. Germline assignment: CDR1 LGHNA and CDR2 YSLEER. V was trimmed by 0 bases and J by 1 base, leaving 3 bases between them. The DNA of the CDR3 is TGCGCCAGCAGCCAAGAACAGAACACCGGGGAGCTGTTTTTT. It translates to CASSQEQNTGELFF.

This rearrangement joins TRBV7-8 to TRBJ2-2; 8 bases align to TRBD2. Germline V lookup: CDR1 SGHVS, CDR2 FQNEAQ. V was clipped by 7 bases and J by 5 bases; unmatched bases: 12. The CDR3 extends over 16 amino acids. The CDR3 region has the DNA TGTGCCAGCATGACCGGCGGGGGGCCGGGGACCGGGGAGCTGTTTTTT. Translation gives CASMTGGGPGTGELFF.

The rearrangement joins TRBV7-9 to TRBJ2-1; D not certain. Between the trimmed V and J ends, which lost 1 base and 10 bases, there was a span of 11 bases. This CDR3 has 13 residues. Germline lookup yields CDR1 SEHNR and CDR2 FQNEAQ (reference sequence). CDR3 residues: CASSLVQTWEQFF. The CDR3 DNA reads as TGTGCCAGCAGCTTAGTCCAAACCTGGGAGCAGTTCTTC.

CDR3 coding DNA: TGTGCCAGCACGCCCACCCGGGACACCTCTCGGGAGCAGTACTTC. It encodes CASTPTRDTSREQYF. The rearrangement joins TRBV6-5 to TRBJ2-7, with D perhaps matching TRBD1 (6 bases). The V gene's germline CDR1 is MNHEY and CDR2 SVGAGI. The CDR3 sequence is 15 residues long. The V end lost 7 bases, the J end lost 7 bases, and 23 bases lay between the germline ends.

This clone came up a few times. V is TRBV27 and J is TRBJ1-5; TRBD1 matches 8 bases. In germline, CDR1 is MNHEY, CDR2 SMNVEV (reference sequence). The J segment lost 4 bases and the V segment lost 5 bases, leaving 7 bases of the junction unmatched. The CDR3 contains 15 residues. CDR3 DNA: TGTGCCAGCAGTCCTCGACAGGGGCTGAATCAGCCCCAGCATTTT. Its protein is CASSPRQGLNQPQHF.

The rearrangement uses TRBV6-6 and TRBJ1-1; D call uncertain. Germline V lookup: CDR1 MNHNY, CDR2 SVGAGI (reference sequence). The V end lost 5 bases, the J end lost 0 bases, and 7 bases lay between the germline ends. The CDR3 covers 13 residues. The CDR3, as DNA: TGTGCCAGCAGTCACACGTTGAACACTGAAGCTTTCTTT. Translated, it gives CASSHTLNTEAFF.

V is TRBV9 and J is TRBJ1-2; tentative D call: TRBD1 (6 bases). Trimming shortened V by 0 bases and J by 4 bases, and 16 bases separated the two germline ends. Germline lookup yields CDR1 SGDLS and CDR2 YYNGEE. The CDR3 is 16 amino acids. The CDR3 protein is CASSVGAILGGYGYTF. The CDR3 bases are TGTGCCAGCAGCGTAGGAGCGATCCTAGGGGGCTATGGCTACACCTTC.

This chain joins TRBV7-9 and TRBJ1-1; D is perhaps TRBD1 (6 bases). Germline CDR1 reads SEHNR; CDR2 reads FQNEAQ (reference sequence). Trimming took 5 bases from V and 4 from J, leaving 14 bases between them. The CDR3 is made up of 14 amino acids. As DNA, the CDR3 is TGTGCCAGCAGCAGCATAACAGGGACCACTGAAGCTTTCTTT. Protein: CASSSITGTTEAFF.

The chain is built from TRBV5-1 and TRBJ2-7; TRBD1 might be the D (6 bases). CDR3 length: 15 residues. Germline V lookup: CDR1 SGHRS, CDR2 YFSETQ. V was shortened by 4 bases and J by 0 bases, with 14 bases between the two germline ends. CDR3 sequence (DNA): TGCGCCAGCAGCGTGACAGGCGGCAGCTCCTACGAGCAGTACTTC. This codes for CASSVTGGSSYEQYF.

The rearrangement joins TRBV18 to TRBJ2-7; no clear D gene. Trimming left V 1 base short and J 6 bases short, with 13 bases between. The CDR3 is 14 residues long. Per germline, CDR1 KGHSH and CDR2 LQKENI. CDR3 sequence (DNA): TGTGCCAGCTCACCACAGGGAAATAACGGCGAGCAGTACTTC. It encodes CASSPQGNNGEQYF.

This clone was recorded once. This chain joins TRBV7-2 and TRBJ1-2; D is perhaps TRBD1 (5 bases). Germline V gene sequence: CDR1 SGHTA, CDR2 FQGNSA. The CDR3 is 17 residues long. V gave up 1 base and J gave up 8 bases, with 23 bases separating them. The CDR3 loop is CASSLGYGGAESGGYTF. As DNA, the CDR3 is TGTGCCAGCAGCTTAGGCTACGGAGGGGCCGAGTCCGGGGGCTACACCTTC.